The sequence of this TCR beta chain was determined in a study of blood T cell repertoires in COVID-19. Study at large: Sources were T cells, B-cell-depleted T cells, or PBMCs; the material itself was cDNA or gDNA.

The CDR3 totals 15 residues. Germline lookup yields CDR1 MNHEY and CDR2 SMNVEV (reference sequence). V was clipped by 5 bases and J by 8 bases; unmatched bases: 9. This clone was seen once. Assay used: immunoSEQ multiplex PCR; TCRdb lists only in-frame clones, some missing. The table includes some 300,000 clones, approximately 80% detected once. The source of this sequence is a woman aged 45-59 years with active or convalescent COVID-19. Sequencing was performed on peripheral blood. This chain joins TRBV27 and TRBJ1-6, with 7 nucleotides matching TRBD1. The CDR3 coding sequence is TGTGCCAGCAGTGCATACAGGGGTCGGGATTCACCCCTCCACTTT. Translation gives CASSAYRGRDSPLHF.